Listed here are 28 T cell receptor beta chains from one sample, sequenced in a study of T cell changes during pregnancy in multiple sclerosis. TCRdb keeps only in-frame clones here, not all; method: immunoSEQ multiplex PCR. The table lists some 100,000 clones, 90% to 95% of them singletons. This specimen was peripheral blood, taken before pregnancy. The receptors shown here come from a female donor with multiple sclerosis, enrolled in a pregnancy study.

The genes are TRBV6-5 and TRBJ1-2; D is possibly TRBD1 (5 bases). CDR1 MNHEY and CDR2 SVGAGI come from the germline V gene. V was shortened by 2 bases and J by 7 bases, with 11 bases between the two germline ends. The CDR3 consists of 13 residues. CDR3 bases: TGTGCCAGCAGTTACGCAGGGAAGGCTGGCTACACCTTC. It codes for CASSYAGKAGYTF.

The chain carries TRBV30 and TRBJ2-7; TRBD2 agrees at 10 bases. The J segment lost 2 bases and the V segment lost 5 bases, leaving 6 bases of the junction unmatched. Germline V gene data show CDR1 as GTSNPN and CDR2 as SVGIG (reference sequence). The CDR3 length is 14 residues. The CDR3 DNA sequence: TGTGCCTGGTTACTAGCGGGAAGAACCTACGAGCAGTACTTC. It specifies CAWLLAGRTYEQYF.

The count of this clone is one. The rearrangement uses TRBV7-9 and TRBJ2-1; D not resolved. With 0 bases removed from V and 8 bases from J, the gap between germline ends came to 11 bases. From germline, CDR1 is SEHNR and CDR2 FQNEAQ (reference sequence). There are 14 residues in the CDR3. The CDR3 sequence: CASSLAMRWDEQFF. The DNA of the CDR3 is TGTGCCAGCAGCTTAGCGATGCGGTGGGATGAGCAGTTCTTC.

The chain combines TRBV5-1 with TRBJ2-7; D may be TRBD1 (6 bases). The ends were cut back, 0 bases at V and 3 bases at J, with 10 bases in the middle. Germline CDR1 reads SGHRS; CDR2 reads YFSETQ. The CDR3 is made up of 14 amino acids. Here the CDR3 reads CASSLGTDNYEQYF. CDR3 in DNA: TGCGCCAGCAGCTTGGGGACAGATAACTACGAGCAGTACTTC. The variable domain in full, with the rest retrieved from reference TRBV5-1 and TRBJ2-7, is KAGVTQTPRYLIKTRGQQVTLSCSPISGHRSVSWYQQTPGQGLQFLFEYFSETQRNKGNFPGRFSGRQFSNSRSEMNVSTLELGDSALYLCASSLGTDNYEQYFGPGTRLTVT.

The chain joins TRBV19 to TRBJ1-3, with D perhaps TRBD1 (5 bases). Trimming stripped 10 bases from V and 0 bases from J, with 10 bases between. CDR3 length: 13 amino acids. Germline V gene lookup returns CDR1 LNHDA and CDR2 SQIVND (reference sequence). The DNA for the CDR3 is TGTGCCACCCAGACAGACTCTGGAAACACCATATATTTT. Amino acids: CATQTDSGNTIYF.

V usage is TRBV28 and J usage is TRBJ2-1; D may be TRBD2 (5 bases). In germline, CDR1 is MDHEN, CDR2 SYDVKM. V lost 6 bases, J lost 4 bases, and 16 bases lay in between. This CDR3 region has 15 residues. Here the CDR3 reads CASRDRDSVYNEQFF. DNA of the CDR3: TGTGCCAGCAGGGACCGGGATTCGGTTTACAATGAGCAGTTCTTC.

The rearrangement joins TRBV6-5 to TRBJ1-1, with 9 bases lining up with TRBD1. Trimming took 6 bases from V and 5 from J; bases not matched to a gene: 4. CDR1 and CDR2 (germline): MNHEY, SVGAGI. The CDR3 length is 13 residues. The CDR3, as DNA: TGTGCCAGCAGGGACGGACAGGGGACTGAAGCTTTCTTT. It translates to CASRDGQGTEAFF.

This rearrangement joins TRBV29-1 to TRBJ2-7; D gene uncertain. Trimming stripped 0 bases from V and 2 bases from J, with 29 bases between. This CDR3 region has 20 residues. Germline V lookup: CDR1 SQVTM, CDR2 ANQGSEA. DNA for the CDR3: TGCAGCGTTGAAGATCCCTGGCCCCTCCCCGATGGGCAGGCACCCTACGAGCAGTACTTC. Its protein product is CSVEDPWPLPDGQAPYEQYF.

The rearrangement uses TRBV4-1 and TRBJ2-5, with 10 bases fitting TRBD2. The CDR3 totals 19 residues. Unmatched junction bases numbered 15, after V lost 1 base and J lost 4 bases. Germline V CDR1 and CDR2: MGHRA, YSYEKL. In DNA form, the CDR3 reads TGCGCCAGCAGCCAAGGTTTAATAGCGGGAGGTAAGGGCCCAGAGACCCAGTACTTC. Translation gives CASSQGLIAGGKGPETQYF.

This clone came up once. This chain links TRBV7-6 with TRBJ1-2, with 8 bases identical to TRBD1. The length of the CDR3 is 15 residues. Germline V gene data show CDR1 as SGHVS and CDR2 as FNYEAQ. J gave up 5 bases and V 1 base, and 6 bases lay outside the gene matches. This CDR3 reads CASSLGRGLGYGYTF. CDR3 nucleotide sequence: TGTGCCAGCAGCTTAGGCAGGGGGCTGGGGTATGGCTACACCTTC.

This clone was counted a few times. The rearrangement uses TRBV5-1 and TRBJ1-2; D gene uncertain. This CDR3 spans 15 amino acids. CDR1 and CDR2 (germline): SGHRS, YFSETQ. Trimming cost V 0 bases and J 0 bases, with 9 bases left between them. CDR3 DNA: TGCGCCAGCAGCTTGGGGCCCACAGCTAACTATGGCTACACCTTC. Translation: CASSLGPTANYGYTF.

This clone appeared once. The rearrangement joins TRBV5-1 to TRBJ2-2, with 9 bases that match TRBD2. Germline V CDR1 and CDR2: SGHRS, YFSETQ. Trimming took 0 bases from V and 6 from J; bases not matched to a gene: 0. The CDR3 length is 14 residues. The CDR3 nucleotides read TGCGCCAGCAGCTTGGTAGCGGGAGCCGGGGAGCTGTTTTTT. The encoded protein is CASSLVAGAGELFF. Using reference TRBV5-1 and TRBJ2-2 for the parts outside the CDR3, the full variable domain is KAGVTQTPRYLIKTRGQQVTLSCSPISGHRSVSWYQQTPGQGLQFLFEYFSETQRNKGNFPGRFSGRQFSNSRSEMNVSTLELGDSALYLCASSLVAGAGELFFGEGSRLTVL.

The rearrangement links TRBV2 to TRBJ1-5, with D tentatively TRBD1 (5 bases). CDR1 SNHLY and CDR2 FYNNEI come from the germline V gene. The CDR3 runs 15 residues. Trimming cost V 5 bases and J 0 bases, with 11 bases left between them. The CDR3 here is CASSYDRHSNQPQHF. The DNA of the CDR3 is TGTGCCAGCAGTTACGACAGACATAGCAATCAGCCCCAGCATTTT.

The chain recombines TRBV19 with TRBJ1-2; 7 bases are shared with TRBD1. Per germline, CDR1 LNHDA and CDR2 SQIVND (reference sequence). There are 15 residues in the CDR3. With 9 bases clipped from V and 7 bases from J, the junction kept 17 bases outside the gene matches. CDR3 sequence: CASTGTAPGITGYTF. As DNA, the CDR3 is TGTGCCAGCACCGGGACAGCGCCCGGGATAACTGGCTACACCTTC.

V is TRBV7-9 and J is TRBJ2-7, with D possibly being TRBD1 (6 bases). Per the germline V gene, CDR1 is SEHNR and CDR2 is FQNEAQ (reference sequence). CDR3 length equals 16 residues. Trimming removed 8 bases at V and 6 bases at J, with 26 bases between. The CDR3 reads CASPPGQTRDLIEQYF. The CDR3, as DNA: TGTGCCAGCCCACCCGGACAGACCCGGGATTTGATCGAGCAGTACTTC.

In DNA, the CDR3 is TGTGCCATCAGTCCTCCTCCCAGGGGGGCTAGCAATGAGCAGTTCTTC. This encodes CAISPPPRGASNEQFF. The chain is built from TRBV10-3 and TRBJ2-1; possibly TRBD1 for D (7 bases). Germline V gives CDR1 ENHRY, CDR2 SYGVKD. The CDR3 runs to 16 residues. The V gene lost 5 bases and the J gene lost 6 bases, with 20 bases spanning the gap.

This chain connects TRBV11-1 to TRBJ1-4, with TRBD1 matching 7 bases. V was pared by 5 bases and J by 4 bases, with 4 bases of the junction left unmatched. The CDR3 is 14 amino acids. Germline loops: CDR1 SGHAT, CDR2 FQDESV (reference sequence). CDR3 sequence (DNA): TGTGCCAGCAGCCCGACAGGGAGTAATGAAAAACTGTTTTTT. It codes for CASSPTGSNEKLFF. Variable domain in full (rest from reference TRBV11-1 and TRBJ1-4): EAEVAQSPRYKITEKSQAVAFWCDPISGHATLYWYRQILGQGPELLVQFQDESVVDDSQLPKDRFSAERLKGVDSTLKIQPAELGDSAMYLCASSPTGSNEKLFFGSGTQLSVL.

J is TRBJ2-1 and V is TRBV6-5; the match to TRBD1 covers 7 bases. J gave up 6 bases and V 3 bases, and 5 bases lay outside the gene matches. The CDR3 sequence is 14 residues long. The germline gives CDR1 MNHEY, CDR2 SVGAGI. In DNA form, the CDR3 reads TGTGCCAGCAGTTATGGCGCAGGGGGCAATGAGCAGTTCTTC. This sequence encodes CASSYGAGGNEQFF.

This sequence joins TRBV27 and TRBJ2-7; 7 bases agree with TRBD2. The germline gives CDR1 MNHEY, CDR2 SMNVEV (reference sequence). Unmatched junction bases numbered 3, after V lost 4 bases and J lost 3 bases. The CDR3 contains 13 residues. The CDR3 region has the DNA TGTGCCAGCAGTTCGGGACTATACTACGAGCAGTACTTC. This encodes CASSSGLYYEQYF.

This clone was detected once. This CDR3 is CASLQGASTEAFF. CDR3 coding DNA: TGTGCCAGCCTACAGGGGGCTAGCACTGAAGCTTTCTTT. The genes are TRBV6-1 and TRBJ1-1, with 9 bases aligning to TRBD1. The CDR3 loop spans 13 amino acids. Per germline, CDR1 MNHNS and CDR2 SASEGT. V dropped 8 bases and J dropped 4; count of bases not matched to a gene: 5.

The chain has TRBV5-4 and TRBJ2-7, with D possibly TRBD2 on 5 matching bases. Germline V lookup: CDR1 SGHNT, CDR2 YYREEE (reference sequence). This CDR3 is built from 14 residues. The V and J ends lost 2 bases and 6 bases respectively, with 15 bases between them. CDR3 DNA sequence: TGTGCCAGCAGCTTTGGCGGGTTTTCACGCGAGCAGTACTTC. This encodes CASSFGGFSREQYF.

The rearrangement links TRBV6-1 to TRBJ2-1; 8 positions match TRBD2. V dropped 3 bases and J dropped 3; count of bases not matched to a gene: 4. This CDR3 is 15 amino acids long. Germline V gene lookup returns CDR1 MNHNS and CDR2 SASEGT. CDR3 loop: CASSEGSGVYNEQFF. In DNA form, the CDR3 reads TGTGCCAGCAGTGAGGGTAGCGGGGTCTACAATGAGCAGTTCTTC.

The J gene is TRBJ1-2, the V gene TRBV29-1; TRBD1 matches at 9 bases. The CDR3 contains 14 residues. In germline, CDR1 is SQVTM, CDR2 ANQGSEA. J lost 4 bases, V lost 4 bases, and 7 bases had no gene match. CDR3 protein: CSVASGTGTYGYTF. DNA for the CDR3: TGCAGCGTTGCCTCCGGGACAGGGACCTATGGCTACACCTTC.

The chain has TRBV19 and TRBJ1-3, with D unclear. The germline V gene encodes CDR1 LNHDA and CDR2 SQIVND (reference sequence). The CDR3 extends over 11 amino acids. Trimming removed 11 bases at V and 3 bases at J, with 8 bases between. This chain's CDR3 is CAGRLGNTIYF. The CDR3 DNA reads TGTGCCGGGCGCCTTGGAAACACCATATATTTT.

The chain links TRBV5-4 to TRBJ2-2; perhaps TRBD2 as D (5 bases). Germline CDR1 reads SGHNT; CDR2 reads YYREEE (reference sequence). The V gene lost 3 bases and the J gene lost 1 base, with 19 bases spanning the gap. The CDR3 totals 18 residues. The CDR3 bases are TGTGCCAGCAGCTCAGTAGCAAGCGGAGAAGGGAACACCGGGGAGCTGTTTTTT. Its translation is CASSSVASGEGNTGELFF.

In its sample, this clone was seen a few times. The V call is TRBV2, the J call TRBJ1-1; 8 positions match TRBD1. This CDR3 has 14 residues. Germline lookup yields CDR1 SNHLY and CDR2 FYNNEI. J gave up 6 bases and V 7 bases, and 10 bases lay outside the gene matches. CDR3 in DNA: TGTGCCAGCATCCTTGGACAGGGTATATCTGAAGCTTTCTTT. Protein product: CASILGQGISEAFF.

The CDR3 spells CASRLPGNTIYF. DNA for the CDR3: TGTGCCAGCAGATTGCCGGGGAACACCATATATTTT. The chain combines TRBV28 with TRBJ1-3, with D uncertain. CDR1 is MDHEN, CDR2 SYDVKM, per germline. Trimming took off 6 bases at V and 7 bases at J, with 10 bases between the two ends. The CDR3 spans 12 residues. Looking up the rest from reference TRBV28 and TRBJ1-3 gives the full variable domain: DVKVTQSSRYLVKRTGEKVFLECVQDMDHENMFWYRQDPGLGLRLIYFSYDVKMKEKGDIPEGYSVSREKKERFSLILESASTNQTSMYLCASRLPGNTIYFGEGSWLTVV.

This chain joins TRBV27 and TRBJ2-1, with a possible D match to TRBD1 (6 bases). V lost 5 bases, J lost 0 bases, and 11 bases lay in between. Germline assignment: CDR1 MNHEY and CDR2 SMNVEV (reference sequence). The CDR3 is made up of 15 amino acids. The DNA for the CDR3 is TGTGCCAGCAGTGAAGACAGGCCCTCCTACAATGAGCAGTTCTTC. Translated: CASSEDRPSYNEQFF.